The clone carrying this T cell receptor (beta chain) was seen only a few times. In germline, CDR1 is SQVTM, CDR2 ANQGSEA. The CDR3 is made up of 13 amino acids. V was cut by 5 bases and J by 2 bases, with 13 bases left in between. This entry belongs to a study of spatial heterogeneity in lung cancer. Looking at the study overall: Sequence detection consistently recorded a greater number of beta-chain than alpha-chain sequences. Within raw reads, each unique TCR and UMI combination appeared on average more than ten times.

On each TCR cDNA molecule, a unique molecular identifier was present. In TCRdb, the 5' RACE reads were re-called with MiXCR into one record per CDR3 protein. The sample lists roughly 100,000 distinct CDR3 sequences; approximately 8.5% were seen once. Sample time point: sample taken at primary tumor resection. From tumor, nontumor lung or frozen PBMC, whole RNA was taken unsorted for sequencing. 72 TRACERx patients with early, untreated non-small cell lung cancer donated samples. This sequence originates from a male donor with early-stage non-small cell lung cancer. V is TRBV29-1 and J is TRBJ2-7; D is possibly TRBD2 (6 bases). This specimen consisted of PBMCs, obtained at surgery. CDR3 DNA sequence: TGCAGCGTTAAGCGGACGGGAGCCTACGAGCAGTACTTC. This gives the protein CSVKRTGAYEQYF.